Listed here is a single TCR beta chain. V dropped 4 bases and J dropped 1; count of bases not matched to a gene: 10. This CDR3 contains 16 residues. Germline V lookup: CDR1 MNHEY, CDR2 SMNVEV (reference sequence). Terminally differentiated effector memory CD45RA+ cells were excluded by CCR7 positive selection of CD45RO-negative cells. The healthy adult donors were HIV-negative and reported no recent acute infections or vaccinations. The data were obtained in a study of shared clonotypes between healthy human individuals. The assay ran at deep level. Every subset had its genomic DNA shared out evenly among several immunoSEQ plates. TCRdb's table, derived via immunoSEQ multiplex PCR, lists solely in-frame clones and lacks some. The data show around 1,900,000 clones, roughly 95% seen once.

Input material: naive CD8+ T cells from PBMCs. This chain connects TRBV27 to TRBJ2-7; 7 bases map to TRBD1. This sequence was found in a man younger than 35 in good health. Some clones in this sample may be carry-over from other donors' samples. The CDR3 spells CASSSLDRVLSYEQYF. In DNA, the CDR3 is TGTGCCAGCAGTTCCCTTGACAGGGTGCTATCCTACGAGCAGTACTTC.